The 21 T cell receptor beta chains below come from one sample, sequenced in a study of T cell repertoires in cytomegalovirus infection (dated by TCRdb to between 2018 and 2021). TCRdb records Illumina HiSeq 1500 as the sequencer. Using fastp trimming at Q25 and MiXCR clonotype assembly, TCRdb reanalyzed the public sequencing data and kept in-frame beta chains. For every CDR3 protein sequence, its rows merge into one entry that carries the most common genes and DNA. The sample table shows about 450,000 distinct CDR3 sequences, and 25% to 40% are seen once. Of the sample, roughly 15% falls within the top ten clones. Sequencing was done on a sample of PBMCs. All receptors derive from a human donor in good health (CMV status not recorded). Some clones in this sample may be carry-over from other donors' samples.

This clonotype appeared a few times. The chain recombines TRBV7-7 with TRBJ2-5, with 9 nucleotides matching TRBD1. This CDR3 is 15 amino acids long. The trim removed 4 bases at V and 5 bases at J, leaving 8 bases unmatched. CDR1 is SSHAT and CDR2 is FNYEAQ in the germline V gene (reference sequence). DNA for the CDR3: TGTGCCAGCAGCTCCCGGGACAGGGCGGGGGAGACCCAGTACTTC. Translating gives CASSSRDRAGETQYF.

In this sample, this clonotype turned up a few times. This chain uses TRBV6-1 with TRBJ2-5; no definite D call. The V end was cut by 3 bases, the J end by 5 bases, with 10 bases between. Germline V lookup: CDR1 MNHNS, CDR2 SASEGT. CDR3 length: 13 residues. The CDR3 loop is CASSDPARETQYF. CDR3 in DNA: TGTGCCAGCAGTGACCCCGCACGGGAGACCCAGTACTTC.

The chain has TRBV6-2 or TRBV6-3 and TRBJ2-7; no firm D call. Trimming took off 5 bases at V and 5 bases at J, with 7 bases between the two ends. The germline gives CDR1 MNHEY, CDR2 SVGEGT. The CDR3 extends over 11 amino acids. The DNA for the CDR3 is TGTGCCAGCAGTGAAAACCACGAGCAGTACTTC. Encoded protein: CASSENHEQYF.

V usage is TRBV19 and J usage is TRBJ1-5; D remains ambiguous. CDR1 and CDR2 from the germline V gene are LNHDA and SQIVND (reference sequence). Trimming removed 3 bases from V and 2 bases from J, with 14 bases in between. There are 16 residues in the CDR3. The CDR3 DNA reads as TGTGCCAGTAGTATTATTCTCCGCGTCGGCAATCAGCCCCAGCATTTT. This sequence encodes CASSIILRVGNQPQHF.

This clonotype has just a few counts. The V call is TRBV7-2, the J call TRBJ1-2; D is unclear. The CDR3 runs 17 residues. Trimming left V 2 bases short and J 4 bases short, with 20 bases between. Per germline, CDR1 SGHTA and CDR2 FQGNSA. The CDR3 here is CASSLNTRSGSPYGYTF. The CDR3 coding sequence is TGTGCCAGCAGCTTAAATACCCGGTCAGGATCCCCCTATGGCTACACCTTC.

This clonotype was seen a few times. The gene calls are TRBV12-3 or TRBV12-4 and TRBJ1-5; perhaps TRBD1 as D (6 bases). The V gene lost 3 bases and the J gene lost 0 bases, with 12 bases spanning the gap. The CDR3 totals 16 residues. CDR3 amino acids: CASSFLQGNSNQPQHF. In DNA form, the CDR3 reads TGTGCCAGCAGTTTTCTCCAGGGGAATAGCAATCAGCCCCAGCATTTT.

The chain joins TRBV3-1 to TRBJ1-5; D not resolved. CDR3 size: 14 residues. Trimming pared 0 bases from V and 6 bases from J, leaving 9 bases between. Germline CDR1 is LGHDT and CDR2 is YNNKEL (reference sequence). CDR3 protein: CASSQDSVSQPQHF. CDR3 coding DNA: TGTGCCAGCAGCCAAGATAGCGTATCTCAGCCCCAGCATTTT.

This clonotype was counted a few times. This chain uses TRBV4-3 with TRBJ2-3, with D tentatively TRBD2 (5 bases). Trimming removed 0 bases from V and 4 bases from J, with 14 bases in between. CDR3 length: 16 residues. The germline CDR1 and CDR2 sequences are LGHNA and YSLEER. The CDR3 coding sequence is TGCGCCAGCAGCCAAGATTGGTCCCAGAGGGCAGATACGCAGTATTTT. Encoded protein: CASSQDWSQRADTQYF.

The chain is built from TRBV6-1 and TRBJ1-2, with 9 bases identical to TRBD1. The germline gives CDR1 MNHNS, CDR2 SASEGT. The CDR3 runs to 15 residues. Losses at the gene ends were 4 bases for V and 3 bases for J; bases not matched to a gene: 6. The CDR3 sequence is CASSVSGTGHYGYTF. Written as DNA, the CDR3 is TGTGCCAGCAGTGTCTCCGGGACAGGGCACTATGGCTACACCTTC.

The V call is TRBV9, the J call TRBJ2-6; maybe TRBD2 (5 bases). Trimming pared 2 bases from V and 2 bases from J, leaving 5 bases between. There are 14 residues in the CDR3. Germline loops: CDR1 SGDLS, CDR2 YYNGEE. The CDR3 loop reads CASSVGAGANVLTF. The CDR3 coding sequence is TGTGCCAGCAGCGTGGGAGCTGGGGCCAACGTCCTGACTTTC.

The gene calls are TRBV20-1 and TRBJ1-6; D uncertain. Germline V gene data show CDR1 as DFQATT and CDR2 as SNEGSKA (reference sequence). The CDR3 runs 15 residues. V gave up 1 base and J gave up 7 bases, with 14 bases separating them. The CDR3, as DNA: TGCAGTGCTAGAGTAAAGGGAAGCGACAATTCACCCCTCCACTTT. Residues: CSARVKGSDNSPLHF.

The CDR3 sequence is CASSQPGTGGVQPQHF. The CDR3 DNA follows: TGCGCCAGCAGCCAACCCGGGACAGGGGGCGTTCAGCCCCAGCATTTT. V gene TRBV4-1 combines with J gene TRBJ1-5, with 12 positions matching TRBD1. In germline, CDR1 is MGHRA, CDR2 YSYEKL. The CDR3 runs 16 residues. V was pared by 2 bases and J by 6 bases, with 5 bases of the junction left unmatched.

The DNA of the CDR3 is TGTGCCACCAGTGGAGGGGGACGGGCGACCCAGTACTTC. It is translated as CATSGGGRATQYF. The chain joins TRBV24-1 to TRBJ2-5, with a possible D match to TRBD1 (6 bases). V was pared by 5 bases and J by 7 bases, with 13 bases between. The CDR3 consists of 13 residues. The V gene's germline CDR1 is KGHDR and CDR2 SFDVKD.

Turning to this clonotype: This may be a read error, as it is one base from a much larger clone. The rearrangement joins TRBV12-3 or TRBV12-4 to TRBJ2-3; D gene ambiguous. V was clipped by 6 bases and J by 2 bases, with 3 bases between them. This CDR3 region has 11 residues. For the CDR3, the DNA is TGTGCCAGCAGGCTCACAGATACGCAGTATTTT. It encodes CASRLTDTQYF.

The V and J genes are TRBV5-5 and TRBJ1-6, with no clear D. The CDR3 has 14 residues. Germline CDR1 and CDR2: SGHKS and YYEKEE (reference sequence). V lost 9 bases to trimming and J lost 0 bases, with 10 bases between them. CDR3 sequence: CATTHSSYNSPLHF. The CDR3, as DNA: TGTGCCACCACCCATAGCTCCTATAATTCACCCCTCCACTTT.

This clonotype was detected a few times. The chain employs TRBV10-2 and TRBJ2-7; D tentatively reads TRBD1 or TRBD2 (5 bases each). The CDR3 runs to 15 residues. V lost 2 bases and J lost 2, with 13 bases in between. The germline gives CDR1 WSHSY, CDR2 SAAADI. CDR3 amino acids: CASSEGTILAYEQYF. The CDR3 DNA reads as TGCGCCAGCAGTGAGGGGACCATACTAGCCTACGAGCAGTACTTC.

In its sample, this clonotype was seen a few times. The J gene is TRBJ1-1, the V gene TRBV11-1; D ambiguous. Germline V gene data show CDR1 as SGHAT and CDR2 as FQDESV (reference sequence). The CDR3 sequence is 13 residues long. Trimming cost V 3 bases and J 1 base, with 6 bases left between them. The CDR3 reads CASSFYENTEAFF. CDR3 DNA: TGTGCCAGCAGCTTTTACGAGAACACTGAAGCTTTCTTT.

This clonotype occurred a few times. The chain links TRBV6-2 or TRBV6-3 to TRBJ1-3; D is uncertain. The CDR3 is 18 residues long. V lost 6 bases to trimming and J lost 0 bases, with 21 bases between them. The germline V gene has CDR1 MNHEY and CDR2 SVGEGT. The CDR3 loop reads CASSNTISPGRSGNTIYF. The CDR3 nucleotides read TGTGCCAGCAGCAATACAATCTCGCCGGGCCGCTCTGGAAACACCATATATTTT.

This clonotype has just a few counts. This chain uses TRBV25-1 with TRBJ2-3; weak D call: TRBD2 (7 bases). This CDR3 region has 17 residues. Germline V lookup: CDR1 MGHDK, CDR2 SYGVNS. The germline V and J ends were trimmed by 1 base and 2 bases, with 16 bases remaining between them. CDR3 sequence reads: CASSEFLGGGTTDTQYF. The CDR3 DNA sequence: TGTGCCAGCAGTGAATTCCTGGGAGGGGGAACCACAGATACGCAGTATTTT. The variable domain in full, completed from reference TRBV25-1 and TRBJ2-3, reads EADIYQTPRYLVIGTGKKITLECSQTMGHDKMYWYQQDPGMELHLIHYSYGVNSTEKGDLSSESTVSRIRTEHFPLTLESARPSHTSQYLCASSEFLGGGTTDTQYFGPGTRLTVL.

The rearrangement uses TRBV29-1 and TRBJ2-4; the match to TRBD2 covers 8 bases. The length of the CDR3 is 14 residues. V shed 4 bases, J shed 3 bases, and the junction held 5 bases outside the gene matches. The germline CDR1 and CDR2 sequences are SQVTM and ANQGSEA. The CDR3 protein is CSVVSGGNKNIQYF. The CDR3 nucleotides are TGCAGCGTTGTCAGCGGGGGTAACAAAAACATTCAGTACTTC.

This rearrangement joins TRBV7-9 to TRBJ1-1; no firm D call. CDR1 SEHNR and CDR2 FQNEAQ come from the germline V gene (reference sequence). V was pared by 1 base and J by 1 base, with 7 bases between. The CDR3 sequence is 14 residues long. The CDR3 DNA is TGTGCCAGCAGCTTAGAGGCCAAGAACACTGAAGCTTTCTTT. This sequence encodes CASSLEAKNTEAFF.